This T cell receptor (beta chain) was sequenced in a study of T cells in Graves' hyperthyroidism and ophthalmopathy. Amplification targeted TCR beta CDR3 regions from RNA transcripts. A set of HTBI primers served as the primers for a first-round RT-PCR of the TCR CDR3. TCRdb re-derived calls from the multiplex PCR reads in MiXCR, one entry per CDR3 protein. The sample has 300,000 to 450,000 distinct CDR3 sequences, approximately 15% seen once. V gave up 4 bases and J gave up 3 bases, with 17 bases separating them. Germline V lookup: CDR1 SGDLS, CDR2 YYNGEE. This CDR3 is 15 amino acids long. This clonotype was seen at least ten times.

The rearrangement links TRBV9 to TRBJ2-7; D is unclear. Material: blood. The source of this sequence is a woman in her thirties with Graves' ophthalmopathy. CDR3 DNA sequence: TGTGCCAGCAGCCCCGACTCACGGCTCCGCTACGAGCAGTACTTC. Residues: CASSPDSRLRYEQYF.